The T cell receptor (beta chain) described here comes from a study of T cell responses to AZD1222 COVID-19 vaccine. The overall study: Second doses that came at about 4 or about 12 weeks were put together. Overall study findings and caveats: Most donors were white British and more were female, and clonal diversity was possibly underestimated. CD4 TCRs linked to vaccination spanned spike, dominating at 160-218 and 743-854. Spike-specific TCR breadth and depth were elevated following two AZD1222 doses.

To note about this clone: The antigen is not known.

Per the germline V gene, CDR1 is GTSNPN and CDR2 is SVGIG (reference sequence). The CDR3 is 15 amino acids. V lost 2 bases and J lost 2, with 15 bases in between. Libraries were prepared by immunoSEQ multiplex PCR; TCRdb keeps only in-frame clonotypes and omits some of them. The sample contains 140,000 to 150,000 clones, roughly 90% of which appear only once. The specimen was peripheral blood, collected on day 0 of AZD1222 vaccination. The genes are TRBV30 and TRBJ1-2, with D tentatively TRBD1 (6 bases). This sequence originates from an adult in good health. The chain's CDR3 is CAWSKVGAVNYGYTF. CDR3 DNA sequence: TGTGCCTGGAGTAAGGTGGGGGCGGTAAACTATGGCTACACCTTC.